This T cell receptor (beta chain) came from a study of OX40 agonist ivuxolimab in advanced cancers. Study-level information: Patients took ivuxolimab, an agonistic anti-OX40 (CD134) antibody. Every 2 weeks, ivuxolimab was infused into the patients intravenously at between 0.01 and 10 mg/kg.

Per the germline V gene, CDR1 is MDHEN and CDR2 is SYDVKM. V was cut by 1 base and J by 5 bases, with 3 bases left in between. This CDR3 region has 11 residues. Broader study findings: Clonal expansion from baseline to week 6 occurred in both CD4+ and CD8+ T cells. Certain nonresponders additionally had low normalized T-cell clonal expansion.

Assay used: immunoSEQ multiplex PCR; TCRdb lists only in-frame clones, some missing. This table has about 73,000 clones, 70% to 90% appearing once. With regard to this clone: Its specificity is unknown.

The specimen comprised CD4+ or CD8+ T cells sorted from blood, sampled in a trial of the OX40 agonist ivuxolimab. This receptor was obtained from an adult with an advanced solid tumor such as melanoma, head and neck, liver or kidney cancer. The rearrangement links TRBV28 to TRBJ2-7, with D hard to call. CDR3 amino acids: CASSLYNEQYF. The DNA for the CDR3 is TGTGCCAGCAGTTTATATAACGAGCAGTACTTC.